This T cell receptor (beta chain) is drawn from a study of blood T cell repertoires in COVID-19. About the research overall: Some COVID-19 samples were acute and others convalescent; all came from the United States, Italy and Spain. PBMCs, B-cell-depleted T cells, or T cells provided the cDNA or gDNA that made up the material.

Trimming at V came to 8 bases and at J to 5 bases, leaving 10 bases not matched to a gene. Per the germline V gene, CDR1 is GTSNPN and CDR2 is SVGIG (reference sequence). The CDR3 length is 13 residues. As processed by the authors: Nucleated cell number was recorded as an estimate derived from reference gene primer amplification. Sequencing was performed with immunoSEQ multiplex PCR; in TCRdb, only in-frame clones are kept and a portion is missing. V and J calls plus clone size are reproduced from that table; the DNA served to infer D and trimming. There are under 30,000 clones in the sample; 80% to 90% occur only once, and roughly a sixth lies in the top ten.

The chain carries TRBV30 and TRBJ2-5; 8 nucleotides agree with TRBD2. The receptor was derived from a human donor with acute or convalescent COVID-19. The donor label of this sample is uncertain. Sequenced: peripheral blood. This chain's CDR3 is CAMGFPSGETQYF. In DNA, the CDR3 is TGTGCCATGGGTTTTCCTAGCGGGGAGACCCAGTACTTC.